What follows are 5 T cell receptor beta chains derived from one specimen sequenced in a study of chemoradiotherapy in HPV16-positive cancers (dated by TCRdb to between 2021 and 2024). Receptor amplification or capture employed the immunoSEQ multiplex PCR assay. In its TCRdb copy, this immuneACCESS table keeps in-frame sequences only and misses some clones. Where compared with another copy, unresolved V genes explain less than half of these, and the others have no known cause. This sample gives over 1,100 clones in total; about 81% of them show up just once. 5.5% to 8.5% of the sample goes to the ten largest clones. The sample in question was tumor tissue, obtained from a patient who underwent chemoradiotherapy. These receptors originate from a human donor with HPV-associated anogenital cancer.

J is TRBJ2-5 and V is TRBV2; D remains unclear. Looked up from germline, CDR1 is SNHLY and CDR2 is FYNNEI. The CDR3 sequence is 13 residues long. The V end lost 7 bases, the J end lost 2 bases, and 11 bases lay between the germline ends. The CDR3 DNA sequence: TGTGCCAGCACGCAGCTTCGGCAAGAGACCCAGTACTTC. It yields the protein CASTQLRQETQYF.

The rearrangement joins TRBV18 to TRBJ1-4; the match to TRBD1 covers 7 bases. The germline gives CDR1 KGHSH, CDR2 LQKENI. V gave up 5 bases and J gave up 8 bases; unmatched junction bases: 8. The CDR3 spans 14 residues. CDR3 protein: CASSFTGEGEKLFF. The CDR3 coding sequence is TGTGCCAGCTCATTCACAGGGGAAGGGGAAAAACTGTTTTTT.

This clone was counted a few times. CDR3 DNA: TGTGCCAGCAGCTCCGGGACAGGGTACCAAGAGACCCAGTACTTC. Amino acids: CASSSGTGYQETQYF. V and J are TRBV5-4 and TRBJ2-5, with 9 bases matching TRBD1. V shed 3 bases, J shed 0 bases, and the junction held 3 bases outside the gene matches. The CDR3 has 15 residues. The germline gives CDR1 SGHNT, CDR2 YYREEE (reference sequence).

This clone was counted between two and nine times. This rearrangement joins TRBV13 to TRBJ1-1; D is unresolved. The CDR3 extends over 15 amino acids. Trimming shortened V by 2 bases and J by 0 bases, and 10 bases separated the two germline ends. CDR1 PRHDT and CDR2 FYEKMQ come from the germline V gene (reference sequence). The CDR3 bases are TGTGCCAGCAGCTTACGGAACGTGATGAACACTGAAGCTTTCTTT. This gives the protein CASSLRNVMNTEAFF.

The chain employs TRBV29-1 and TRBJ2-5; weak D call: TRBD2 (7 bases). V was pared by 4 bases and J by 1 base, with 10 bases between. Germline CDR1 is SQVTM and CDR2 is ANQGSEA. CDR3 length: 13 residues. DNA for the CDR3: TGCAGCGTTGGGGGGGGCGCCCAAGAGACCCAGTACTTC. Translated, it gives CSVGGGAQETQYF.